The present TCR beta chain was sequenced within a study of naive CD8 T cells in extremely preterm neonates. Generated by immunoSEQ multiplex PCR, the TCRdb table keeps only in-frame clones and is missing some. The table includes about 7,600 clones, about 98% detected once. Germline loops: CDR1 SEHNR, CDR2 FQNEAQ (reference sequence). The CDR3 is made up of 19 amino acids. Between the trimmed V and J ends, which lost 3 bases and 0 bases, there was a span of 20 bases. This chain joins TRBV7-9 and TRBJ2-2; TRBD1 is a possible D gene (5 bases). The sequence derives from a human donor in good health. Sequenced: naive CD8+ T cells from blood. Written as DNA, the CDR3 is TGTGCCAGCAGCTTTCCTCCAGGGTCTCGGTATCCGAACACCGGGGAGCTGTTTTTT. Translated, it gives CASSFPPGSRYPNTGELFF.